This is a list of T cell receptor beta chains from one sample in a study of T cells in narcolepsy. Generated by immunoSEQ multiplex PCR, the TCRdb table keeps only in-frame clones and is missing some. The data contain more than 30,000 clones, about 85% of them seen just once; the ten biggest clones take up approximately 1%. Source material: CD45RA- memory CD4+ T cells from PBMCs. These receptors all stem from a human donor with narcolepsy. The CDR3 runs from the conserved cysteine through the conserved F or W. A D gene is named only where the DNA matches it firmly. Size values are once, few and many counts, or a class for expanded clones, and some rows have none.

cdr3_nt	cdr3_aa	j_call	v_call	d_call	clone_size
TGTGCCAGCAGCATGGGACTAGCCTACGAGCAGTACTTC	CASSMGLAYEQYF	TRBJ2-7	TRBV7-9	TRBD2	-
TGCAGCGTTGACCGGGGGGGAACTGAAGCTTTCTTT	CSVDRGGTEAFF	TRBJ1-1	TRBV29-1	-	-
TGCGCCAGCAGCCCCGTTCGGGACAGTGGTGGAAACACCATATATTTT	CASSPVRDSGGNTIYF	TRBJ1-3	TRBV5-1	TRBD1	once
TGTGCCAGCAGCTTGCGAGCCGGCTCCTACGAGCAGTACTTC	CASSLRAGSYEQYF	TRBJ2-7	TRBV5-4	-	once
TGTGCCACCAGCAGAGATAGCGGGACTTACAATGAGCAGTTCTTC	CATSRDSGTYNEQFF	TRBJ2-1	TRBV15	TRBD2	-
TGCAGCGTTGAAGTGGGAGCAGAGGATACGCAGTATTTT	CSVEVGAEDTQYF	TRBJ2-3	TRBV29-1	-	-
TGTGCCAGCAGCTTGGTGAACAGGGCCTACGAGCAGTACTTC	CASSLVNRAYEQYF	TRBJ2-7	TRBV5-6	-	-
TGTGCCAGCAGCATCGACAGGGGCTTTGGAAACACCATATATTTT	CASSIDRGFGNTIYF	TRBJ1-3	TRBV7-6	TRBD1	-
TGCAGCGCCAGGACTACTAGCGGGATTAGCACAGATACGCAGTATTTT	CSARTTSGISTDTQYF	TRBJ2-3	TRBV29-1	TRBD2	-
TGCGCCAGCAGCTGGACAGGACGTGAGGGCTACACCTTC	CASSWTGREGYTF	TRBJ1-2	TRBV5-1	TRBD1	-
TGTGCCACCAGCAGAGATCGAGGTATCTACGAGCAGTACTTC	CATSRDRGIYEQYF	TRBJ2-7	TRBV15	-	-
TGCGCCAGCAGCCCGGACCCAACTAGCACAGATACGCAGTATTTT	CASSPDPTSTDTQYF	TRBJ2-3	TRBV5-1	-	-
TGTGCCTGGAGCCAACGTAAACAGGTCAGGAGGGTTGAAAAACTGTTTTTT	CAWSQRKQVRRVEKLFF	TRBJ1-4	TRBV30	-	-
TGTGCCAGCTCCGAGGGCTCACGGCAGGGTGCCTACACCTTC	CASSEGSRQGAYTF	TRBJ1-2	TRBV9	-	-
TGTGCCAGCAGTGGTCGCGCGGCAAACACTGAAGCTTTCTTT	CASSGRAANTEAFF	TRBJ1-1	TRBV2	-	few
TGTGCCAGCAGCCCCATGACGGAGACCCAGTACTTC	CASSPMTETQYF	TRBJ2-5	TRBV7-9	-	-
TGCAGTGCTAGTGGCGAGTACGAGCAGTACTTC	CSASGEYEQYF	TRBJ2-7	TRBV20-1	-	once
TGTGCCAGCAGCTTGGTACCGGACGGGGAGCTGTTTTTT	CASSLVPDGELFF	TRBJ2-2	TRBV5-6	-	few
TGTGCCTGGACCCGGACAGGGAGCAATCAGCCCCAGCATTTT	CAWTRTGSNQPQHF	TRBJ1-5	TRBV30	TRBD1	-
TGTGCCAGCACCAACCCTGTCGGGCAGCCCCAGCATTTT	CASTNPVGQPQHF	TRBJ1-5	TRBV6-4	-	-
TGTGCCAGTAGTATGCTGGCAGGCCAAGGCAATCAGCCCCAGCATTTT	CASSMLAGQGNQPQHF	TRBJ1-5	TRBV19	-	-
TGTGCCAGCAGCGCCGACCCCCAGGGGGCTGTGGTGCTGGACAATCAGCCCCAGCATTTT	CASSADPQGAVVLDNQPQHF	TRBJ1-5	TRBV21-1	-	-
TGTGCCAGCAGATTAGGCGGGACAGCAACCGGGGAGCTGTTTTTT	CASRLGGTATGELFF	TRBJ2-2	TRBV6-5	-	-
TGTGCCAGCAGCCGTATCCGGGGGGCCACAGATACGCAGTATTTT	CASSRIRGATDTQYF	TRBJ2-3	TRBV14	-	-
TGTGCCAGCAGGGGCCTCGGAGAAGCGGGAACCTACAATGAGCAGTTCTTC	CASRGLGEAGTYNEQFF	TRBJ2-1	TRBV28	TRBD2	-
TGTGCCAGCAGCGTACGGGCCTTCGCCCAAGAGACCCAGTACTTC	CASSVRAFAQETQYF	TRBJ2-5	TRBV9	-	-
TGTGCCAGCAGCCGGACAGGGGGCTACAATGAGCAGTTCTTC	CASSRTGGYNEQFF	TRBJ2-1	TRBV11-3	TRBD1	-
TGTGCCAGCTCAGCCAAATCGCTCAGGACTAGCGCTCGCAATGAGCAGTTCTTC	CASSAKSLRTSARNEQFF	TRBJ2-1	TRBV18	TRBD2	-
TGTGCCAGCAGTGTAGAGGGGGTAAACACCGGGGAGCTGTTTTTT	CASSVEGVNTGELFF	TRBJ2-2	TRBV2	-	-
TGTGCCAGCAGCGTAGGGACTAGCGGGACAGATACGCAGTATTTT	CASSVGTSGTDTQYF	TRBJ2-3	TRBV9	TRBD2	-
TGTGCCAGCAGTCCGTACAGGGACACTGAAGCTTTCTTT	CASSPYRDTEAFF	TRBJ1-1	TRBV27	-	-
TGTGCCAGTACCCTAATAGGAGGGGGTGATGAAAAACTGTTTTTT	CASTLIGGGDEKLFF	TRBJ1-4	TRBV19	-	-
TGTGCCAGTAGTGCCACTAGCGGGGAGCAGTTCTTC	CASSATSGEQFF	TRBJ2-1	TRBV19	TRBD2	-
TGTGCCAGCAGTGAATACGGCGGTTATCAGCCCCAGCATTTT	CASSEYGGYQPQHF	TRBJ1-5	TRBV25-1	-	-
TGCAGTGCTAACCCCGGCGGAGGCTACACCTTC	CSANPGGGYTF	TRBJ1-2	TRBV20-1	-	-
TGTGCCAGCAGCGTAACGGTCTCCTCTGGAAACACCATATATTTT	CASSVTVSSGNTIYF	TRBJ1-3	TRBV9	-	few
TGTGCCAGCAGTGGGACTCCGAAGGGTGAGCAGTTCTTC	CASSGTPKGEQFF	TRBJ2-1	TRBV6-5	-	few
TGTGCCAGCAGCTTAGCGGGTGGAGTGGAGACCCAGTACTTC	CASSLAGGVETQYF	TRBJ2-5	TRBV7-2	-	-
TGTGCCAGCAGCCCAGCGGCCGGGACAGGTCAAGAGACCCAGTACTTC	CASSPAAGTGQETQYF	TRBJ2-5	TRBV7-2	TRBD1	-
TGCGCCAGCAGACGAACAGGGGGTGAAACTAATGAAAAACTGTTTTTT	CASRRTGGETNEKLFF	TRBJ1-4	TRBV5-1	TRBD1	-
TGTGCCACCCAGAGACAGGGTGGAAAACTGTTTTTT	CATQRQGGKLFF	TRBJ1-4	TRBV6-1	TRBD1	-
TGTGCCAGCAGCTCAGCCCCTCAGGGGCCAAGCTCCTACGAGCAGTACTTC	CASSSAPQGPSSYEQYF	TRBJ2-7	TRBV7-9	-	-
TGTGCCAGCAGCTGGATGACGGGTCTGAACACAGATACGCAGTATTTT	CASSWMTGLNTDTQYF	TRBJ2-3	TRBV11-2	-	-
TGTGCCAGCACCTCAGGGAGGGACTATGGCTACACCTTC	CASTSGRDYGYTF	TRBJ1-2	TRBV6-1	-	-
TGTGCCAGCAGCCAAGAGATCCGACAGCCCCAGCATTTT	CASSQEIRQPQHF	TRBJ1-5	TRBV7-9	-	once
TGTGCCAGCAGTGGAGGGAGTGGGTCCTACGAGCAGTACTTC	CASSGGSGSYEQYF	TRBJ2-7	TRBV6-1	-	-
TGTGCCAGCAGCCTACGACAGGGGCACGGCGGGGAGCTGTTTTTT	CASSLRQGHGGELFF	TRBJ2-2	TRBV7-2	TRBD1	-
TGTGCCAGCAGCGTGAGCGGGAGCCCTCCCCCCGAGCAGCACTTC	CASSVSGSPPPEQHF	TRBJ2-7	TRBV9	TRBD2	-
TGTGCCAGCAGCCCAGCCGGGACAGGATTATCTGGTTCACCCCTCCACTTT	CASSPAGTGLSGSPLHF	TRBJ1-6	TRBV11-2	TRBD1	-
TGCAGTGCTAGAGATAAGACCGCCCAGCATTTT	CSARDKTAQHF	TRBJ1-5	TRBV20-1	-	-
TGTGCCAGCAGCTTCCTTAGCGGGAGCTCCTACAATGAGCAGTTCTTC	CASSFLSGSSYNEQFF	TRBJ2-1	TRBV11-1	TRBD2	-
TGTGCCAGCAGTTTTTCTAGCGGGAGGGCCTGGAAGCAATACAATGAGCAGTTCTTC	CASSFSSGRAWKQYNEQFF	TRBJ2-1	TRBV27	TRBD2	-
TGTGCCAGCAGCTTAGGGCTAGGGGGAAGAGAGCAGTACTTC	CASSLGLGGREQYF	TRBJ2-7	TRBV7-6	-	-
TGTGCCAGCTCACCACCACAGGCACAAGAGACCCAGTACTTC	CASSPPQAQETQYF	TRBJ2-5	TRBV18	-	-
TGTGCCAGCAGTGAAGCGCTTGGCCACACTGAAGCTTTCTTT	CASSEALGHTEAFF	TRBJ1-1	TRBV2	-	-
TGCGCCAGCAGTCAATTCGAGAAAGTAAAAGGGGAGACCCAGTACTTC	CASSQFEKVKGETQYF	TRBJ2-5	TRBV23-1	-	-
TGTGCCAGCAGCACCTTTACAACACCTACCGGGGAGCTGTTTTTT	CASSTFTTPTGELFF	TRBJ2-2	TRBV7-9	-	-
TGTGCCACCAGCAGAGTGGTAGCGACCGATACGCAGTATTTT	CATSRVVATDTQYF	TRBJ2-3	TRBV15	-	-
TGTGCCAGTAGCTACCAGTCTAGCGGAGCGGGTGATGAGCAGTTCTTC	CASSYQSSGAGDEQFF	TRBJ2-1	TRBV19	TRBD2	-